What follows are 32 T cell receptor beta chains derived from one specimen sequenced in a study of cytomegalovirus exposure and HLA in healthy donors. Use of 60 Vbeta and 13 Jbeta primers characterized the PCR. Profiling relied on immunoSEQ multiplex PCR, and the TCRdb table lists in-frame clones only, not all of them. Here the sample spans tens of thousands of clones, 70% to 85% being singletons. The source material was PBMCs. These receptor sequences come from a man aged 50 to 59 in good health and CMV-seronegative.

V usage is TRBV6-1 and J usage is TRBJ1-5; D gene unclear. Germline V gene data show CDR1 as MNHNS and CDR2 as SASEGT. V was trimmed by 4 bases and J by 0 bases, leaving 7 bases between them. This CDR3 has 14 amino acids. As DNA, the CDR3 is TGTGCCAGCAGTGCAACATATAGCAATCAGCCCCAGCATTTT. Protein sequence: CASSATYSNQPQHF.

This clone has only one observation. This chain links TRBV2 with TRBJ2-1; 7 nucleotides agree with TRBD1. This CDR3 is 15 amino acids long. V shed 1 base and J 7 bases; nucleotides not matched to a gene: 7. From germline, CDR1 is SNHLY and CDR2 FYNNEI. CDR3 region: CASSEGRGIVNEQFF. CDR3 in DNA: TGTGCCAGCAGTGAAGGCAGGGGGATAGTGAATGAGCAGTTCTTC.

The chain uses TRBV6-1 and TRBJ2-5; TRBD1 matches 9 bases. Trimming cost V 11 bases and J 5 bases; bases outside gene matches: 12. Germline assignment: CDR1 MNHNS and CDR2 SASEGT. There are 14 residues in the CDR3. CDR3: CAYGETGGMETQYF. The CDR3 DNA is TGTGCCTACGGCGAGACAGGGGGGATGGAGACCCAGTACTTC.

The chain has TRBV7-2 and TRBJ2-1; maybe TRBD2 (7 bases). CDR1 SGHTA and CDR2 FQGNSA come from the germline V gene. There are 14 residues in the CDR3. The V and J ends lost 5 bases and 7 bases respectively, with 15 bases between them. The DNA of the CDR3 is TGTGCCAGCAGCCAAGGGGGGGCCTTGAATGAGCAGTTCTTC. This gives the protein CASSQGGALNEQFF.

The chain has TRBV6-1 and TRBJ2-5; 7 bases fit TRBD1. Germline values: CDR1 MNHNS, CDR2 SASEGT. Trimming removed 4 bases from V and 4 bases from J; junction bases left unmatched: 6. CDR3 length: 14 amino acids. The CDR3 DNA is TGTGCCAGCAGTGGACAGGGCCAAGGAGAGACCCAGTACTTC. Translating it yields CASSGQGQGETQYF.

The rearrangement links TRBV18 to TRBJ2-5; 7 bases are a match to TRBD1. The ends lost 3 bases at V and 1 base at J; junction bases unmatched: 5. This CDR3 spans 15 amino acids. The germline CDR1 and CDR2 sequences are KGHSH and LQKENI. CDR3 coding DNA: TGTGCCAGCTCACCCCTCCGGGACAGCCAAGAGACCCAGTACTTC. Translated: CASSPLRDSQETQYF.

The genes are TRBV5-1 and TRBJ2-7; 11 positions match TRBD1. Trimming took 3 bases from V and 7 from J; bases not matched to a gene: 3. This CDR3 spans 13 amino acids. Germline CDR1 SGHRS, CDR2 YFSETQ. The CDR3 loop reads CASSWTGGNEQYF. The CDR3 nucleotides read TGCGCCAGCAGCTGGACAGGGGGCAATGAGCAGTACTTC.

The chain links TRBV29-1 to TRBJ2-2; 10 bases map to TRBD1. The CDR3 is 15 amino acids. Germline-derived CDR1 and CDR2 are SQVTM and ANQGSEA. V shed 6 bases, J shed 0 bases, and the junction held 4 bases outside the gene matches. Here the CDR3 reads CSVTGTGANTGELFF. In DNA form, the CDR3 reads TGCAGCGTGACGGGGACAGGGGCGAACACCGGGGAGCTGTTTTTT.

The chain employs TRBV19 and TRBJ1-4; TRBD1 is a possible D gene (5 bases). Per the germline V gene, CDR1 is LNHDA and CDR2 is SQIVND (reference sequence). V was trimmed by 4 bases and J by 2 bases, leaving 11 bases between them. This CDR3 spans 15 amino acids. The CDR3 DNA is TGTGCCAGTAGTACTTCGACAGCTACTAATGAAAAACTGTTTTTT. This translates into CASSTSTATNEKLFF.

This clone has only one observation. The chain is built from TRBV27 and TRBJ2-5, with TRBD2 identical over 9 bases. The CDR3 is made up of 18 amino acids. Per the germline V gene, CDR1 is MNHEY and CDR2 is SMNVEV (reference sequence). V shed 4 bases and J 5 bases; nucleotides not matched to a gene: 17. The DNA of the CDR3 is TGTGCCAGCAGTTCCAGGGTGGCGGGGGGGCCTGTTAAGGAGACCCAGTACTTC. The encoded protein is CASSSRVAGGPVKETQYF.

The rearrangement uses TRBV7-9 and TRBJ1-5; D may be TRBD1 (5 bases). The germline gives CDR1 SEHNR, CDR2 FQNEAQ (reference sequence). Trimming stripped 5 bases from V and 3 bases from J, with 11 bases between. The CDR3 has 14 amino acids. The CDR3 loop is CASSAPGINQPQHF. CDR3 in DNA: TGTGCCAGCAGCGCTCCAGGGATCAATCAGCCCCAGCATTTT.

The chain links TRBV27 to TRBJ2-1; D is undetermined. V shed 5 bases and J shed 7 bases, with 15 bases lying between them. The CDR3 is 14 amino acids. CDR1 and CDR2 (germline): MNHEY, SMNVEV (reference sequence). The CDR3 protein is CASSPSVWLNEQFF. CDR3 nucleotide sequence: TGTGCCAGCAGTCCATCGGTGTGGTTGAATGAGCAGTTCTTC.

The rearrangement links TRBV30 to TRBJ2-5, with D possibly being TRBD2 (7 bases). V lost 2 bases and J lost 1, with 11 bases in between. From germline, CDR1 is GTSNPN and CDR2 SVGIG (reference sequence). This CDR3 has 14 amino acids. CDR3 region: CAWSRGGFQETQYF. The CDR3, as DNA: TGTGCCTGGAGTAGGGGGGGGTTCCAAGAGACCCAGTACTTC.

V is TRBV5-4 and J is TRBJ2-5; D uncertain. CDR1 is SGHNT, CDR2 YYREEE, per germline (reference sequence). V dropped 4 bases and J dropped 3 bases, with 19 bases sitting between them. The CDR3 has 16 residues. CDR3 nucleotide sequence: TGTGCCAGCAGCCTCCCCTCGAGGTTTCGAAAAGAGACCCAGTACTTC. It specifies CASSLPSRFRKETQYF.

The chain has TRBV6-1 and TRBJ1-5; no reliable D call. The CDR3 loop spans 11 amino acids. Germline CDR1 is MNHNS and CDR2 is SASEGT. V dropped 8 bases and J dropped 3 bases, with 5 bases sitting between them. CDR3 residues: CASEDNQPQHF. In DNA form, the CDR3 reads TGTGCCAGCGAGGACAATCAGCCCCAGCATTTT.

This clone occurred once. The chain joins TRBV5-1 to TRBJ2-7, with D uncertain. In germline, CDR1 is SGHRS, CDR2 YFSETQ. The V and J ends lost 3 bases and 3 bases respectively, with 10 bases between them. The CDR3 sequence is 13 residues long. DNA of the CDR3: TGCGCCAGCAGCTCGCAGGAACTCTACGAGCAGTACTTC. This sequence encodes CASSSQELYEQYF.

The rearrangement uses TRBV30 and TRBJ2-4, with 9 bases matching TRBD1. The germline V gene has CDR1 GTSNPN and CDR2 SVGIG (reference sequence). The V and J ends lost 7 bases and 5 bases, in that order; junction bases with no gene match: 6. This CDR3 is 13 amino acids long. CDR3 residues: CAYNRGHENIQYF. The CDR3, as DNA: TGTGCCTATAACAGGGGGCACGAAAACATTCAGTACTTC.

CDR3 DNA sequence: TGCGCCAGCAGCCAAGATGAGGGAGGTATTGTCGAAAACATTCAGTACTTC. It yields the protein CASSQDEGGIVENIQYF. The chain has TRBV4-1 and TRBJ2-4, with D maybe TRBD2 (6 bases). The germline V gene has CDR1 MGHRA and CDR2 YSYEKL. CDR3 length: 17 amino acids. V lost 0 bases and J 5 bases, leaving 17 bases between the germline ends.

The chain recombines TRBV15 with TRBJ2-7; 7 nucleotides match TRBD1. The CDR3 has 15 amino acids. In germline, CDR1 is LNHNV, CDR2 YYDKDF (reference sequence). Trimming cost V 0 bases and J 1 base; bases outside gene matches: 3. DNA for the CDR3: TGTGCCACCAGCAGAGATTGGGGACAGTCCTACGAGCAGTACTTC. As protein: CATSRDWGQSYEQYF.

Regarding this clone: Mismatch with germline at one junction end may stem from a read error. The J gene is TRBJ1-1, the V gene TRBV6-5; D gene unclear. The CDR3 is made up of 15 amino acids. CDR1 is MNHEY and CDR2 is SVGAGI in the germline V gene. The DNA of the CDR3 is TGTGCCGGCAGTTACGAGCGGGCAAGGAACACTGAAGCTTTCTTT. Its translation is CAGSYERARNTEAFF.

V usage is TRBV9 and J usage is TRBJ1-1, with unresolved D. V dropped 0 bases and J dropped 1 base, with 7 bases sitting between them. The V gene's germline CDR1 is SGDLS and CDR2 YYNGEE. The CDR3 extends over 14 amino acids. CDR3 bases: TGTGCCAGCAGCGTAGTGGCAGAGAACACTGAAGCTTTCTTT. It specifies CASSVVAENTEAFF.

The chain couples TRBV29-1 to TRBJ2-7; 8 bases agree with TRBD2. Trimming removed 2 bases from V and 1 base from J; junction bases left unmatched: 13. This CDR3 is built from 17 residues. The germline gives CDR1 SQVTM, CDR2 ANQGSEA. The CDR3 here is CSVERRRGATQSYEQYF. The CDR3 region has the DNA TGCAGCGTTGAAAGGCGGCGGGGGGCTACCCAATCCTACGAGCAGTACTTC.

The J gene is TRBJ1-2, the V gene TRBV2, with TRBD1 as a possible D gene (6 bases). The germline CDR1 and CDR2 sequences are SNHLY and FYNNEI. V dropped 10 bases and J dropped 3 bases, with 18 bases sitting between them. The CDR3 length is 14 residues. In DNA, the CDR3 is TGTGCCACCCTCACGCGGGGGCTTGACTATGGCTACACCTTC. It is translated as CATLTRGLDYGYTF.

The genes are TRBV23-1 and TRBJ2-7; D gene uncertain. TRBV23-1 is treated as an ORF (open reading frame) with a function not yet certain. Trimming stripped 6 bases from V and 2 bases from J, with 17 bases between. The CDR3 contains 15 residues. CDR3 in amino acids: CASRHLSRRTYEQYF. The CDR3 bases are TGCGCCAGCAGACACCTTTCTAGGCGAACCTACGAGCAGTACTTC.

The gene calls are TRBV7-2 and TRBJ1-5; the D gene is possibly TRBD1 (5 bases). The CDR3 length is 19 residues. Trimming removed 2 bases from V and 3 bases from J, with 23 bases in between. Germline loops: CDR1 SGHTA, CDR2 FQGNSA. CDR3 residues: CASSLMGGPAGGVNQPQHF. The CDR3 DNA is TGTGCCAGCAGCTTAATGGGCGGGCCAGCGGGGGGGGTCAATCAGCCCCAGCATTTT. The whole variable domain, remainder taken from reference TRBV7-2 and TRBJ1-5, is GAGVSQSPSNKVTEKGKDVELRCDPISGHTALYWYRQSLGQGLEFLIYFQGNSAPDKSGLPSDRFSAERTGGSVSTLTIQRTQQEDSAVYLCASSLMGGPAGGVNQPQHFGDGTRLSIL.

The V and J genes are TRBV9 and TRBJ1-6; D unresolved. Trimming took off 2 bases at V and 0 bases at J, with 9 bases between the two ends. This CDR3 region has 16 residues. CDR1 is SGDLS, CDR2 YYNGEE, per germline. Here the CDR3 DNA reads TGTGCCAGCAGCGTGGCACAGAGCTCCTATAATTCACCCCTCCACTTT. Translated: CASSVAQSSYNSPLHF.

CDR3 nucleotides: TGTGCCAGCAGCCTTCCCGGGACAGCAACTTATTACCAAGAGACCCAGTACTTC. Translated: CASSLPGTATYYQETQYF. This chain links TRBV14 with TRBJ2-5; 7 nucleotides align to TRBD1. Germline CDR1 reads SGHDN; CDR2 reads FVKESK. The CDR3 extends over 18 amino acids. V shed 4 bases and J 0 bases; nucleotides not matched to a gene: 14.

The J gene is TRBJ1-1, the V gene TRBV9; D perhaps matches TRBD1 (5 bases). The germline V gene encodes CDR1 SGDLS and CDR2 YYNGEE. Trimming took 2 bases from V and 1 from J, leaving 9 bases between them. The CDR3 has 14 amino acids. The CDR3 nucleotides read TGTGCCAGCAGCGTCAGGGCAGGGAACACTGAAGCTTTCTTT. It translates to CASSVRAGNTEAFF. Complete variable domain (other parts from reference TRBV9 and TRBJ1-1): DSGVTQTPKHLITATGQRVTLRCSPRSGDLSVYWYQQSLDQGLQFLIQYYNGEERAKGNILERFSAQQFPDLHSELNLSSLELGDSALYFCASSVRAGNTEAFFGQGTRLTVV.

In this sample, this clone turned up once. V gene TRBV2 combines with J gene TRBJ2-4; 10 nucleotides line up with TRBD2. Germline V CDR1 and CDR2: SNHLY, FYNNEI. V dropped 5 bases and J dropped 0; count of bases not matched to a gene: 7. This CDR3 comprises 17 residues. CDR3 DNA sequence: TGTGCCAGCAGTCGCTTCCTAGCGGGGGTAGCCAAAAACATTCAGTACTTC. The encoded protein is CASSRFLAGVAKNIQYF.

CDR3 sequence: CASSFREGDEQFF. CDR3 DNA: TGTGCCAGCAGCTTCCGGGAGGGGGATGAGCAGTTCTTC. V is TRBV11-3 and J is TRBJ2-1, with 8 bases aligning to TRBD2. The CDR3 is made up of 13 amino acids. V dropped 3 bases and J dropped 8; count of bases not matched to a gene: 3. The germline gives CDR1 SGHNT, CDR2 YENEEA. The variable domain in full, completed from reference TRBV11-3 and TRBJ2-1, reads EAGVVQSPRYKIIEKKQPVAFWCNPISGHNTLYWYLQNLGQGPELLIRYENEEAVDDSQLPKDRFSAERLKGVDSTLKIQPAELGDSAVYLCASSFREGDEQFFGPGTRLTVL.

This clone was detected a few times. The chain is built from TRBV5-4 and TRBJ2-1, with 8 bases that match TRBD2. Trimming removed 1 base from V and 9 bases from J; junction bases left unmatched: 18. This CDR3 is built from 18 residues. Germline assignment: CDR1 SGHNT and CDR2 YYREEE (reference sequence). The CDR3 DNA reads TGTGCCAGCAGCTTGAGACCCCCGGGACTAGGTGGTCCCCTTGAGCAGTTCTTC. Translating it yields CASSLRPPGLGGPLEQFF.

The rearrangement links TRBV7-6 to TRBJ1-6; 10 bases are a match to TRBD1. Germline V gene lookup returns CDR1 SGHVS and CDR2 FNYEAQ. Losses at the gene ends were 5 bases for V and 7 bases for J; bases not matched to a gene: 5. The CDR3 covers 15 residues. CDR3: CASSPGGQGNSPLHF. DNA of the CDR3: TGTGCCAGCAGCCCAGGGGGACAGGGGAATTCACCCCTCCACTTT.